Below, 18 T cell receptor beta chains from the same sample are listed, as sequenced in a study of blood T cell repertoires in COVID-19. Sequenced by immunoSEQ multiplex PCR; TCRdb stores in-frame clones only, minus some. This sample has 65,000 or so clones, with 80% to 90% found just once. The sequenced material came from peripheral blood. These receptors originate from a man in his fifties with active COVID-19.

CDR3 amino acids: CASRSSGTDTQYF. As DNA, the CDR3 is TGTGCCAGCAGGTCCAGCGGCACAGATACGCAGTATTTT. V and J are TRBV6-4 and TRBJ2-3; D is ambiguous. The V gene lost 6 bases and the J gene lost 1 base, with 8 bases spanning the gap. The length of the CDR3 is 13 residues. Per the germline V gene, CDR1 is MRHNA and CDR2 is SNTAGT.

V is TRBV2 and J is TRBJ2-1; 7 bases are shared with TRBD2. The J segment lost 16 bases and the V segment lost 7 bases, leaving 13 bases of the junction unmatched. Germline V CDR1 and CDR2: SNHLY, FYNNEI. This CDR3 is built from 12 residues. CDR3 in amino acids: CASTLNPAGDFF. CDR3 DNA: TGTGCCAGCACTTTGAATCCTGCGGGGGATTTCTTC.

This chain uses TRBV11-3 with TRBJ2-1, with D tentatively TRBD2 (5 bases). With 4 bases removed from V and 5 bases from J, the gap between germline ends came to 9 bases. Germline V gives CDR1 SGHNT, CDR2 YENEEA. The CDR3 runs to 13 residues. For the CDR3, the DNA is TGTGCCAGCAGCTCGGGGAGCGACAATGAGCAGTTCTTC. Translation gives CASSSGSDNEQFF.

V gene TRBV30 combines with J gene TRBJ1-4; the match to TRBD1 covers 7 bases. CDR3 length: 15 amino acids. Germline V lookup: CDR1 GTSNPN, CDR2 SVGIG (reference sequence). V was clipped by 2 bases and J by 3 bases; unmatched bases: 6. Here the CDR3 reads CAWSFTGVANEKLFF. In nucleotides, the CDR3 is TGTGCCTGGAGTTTCACAGGGGTTGCTAATGAAAAACTGTTTTTT.

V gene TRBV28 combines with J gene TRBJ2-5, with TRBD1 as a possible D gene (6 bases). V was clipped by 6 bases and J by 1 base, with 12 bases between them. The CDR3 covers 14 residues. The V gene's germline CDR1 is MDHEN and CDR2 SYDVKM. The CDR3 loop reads CASSQDSGQETQYF. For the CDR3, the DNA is TGTGCCAGCAGCCAGGACAGCGGCCAAGAGACCCAGTACTTC.

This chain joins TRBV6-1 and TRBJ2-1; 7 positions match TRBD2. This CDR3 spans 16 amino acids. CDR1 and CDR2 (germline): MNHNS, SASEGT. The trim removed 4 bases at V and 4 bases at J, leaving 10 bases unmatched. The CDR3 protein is CASSGTASGPYNEQFF. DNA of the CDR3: TGTGCCAGCAGTGGTACGGCTAGCGGACCTTACAATGAGCAGTTCTTC.

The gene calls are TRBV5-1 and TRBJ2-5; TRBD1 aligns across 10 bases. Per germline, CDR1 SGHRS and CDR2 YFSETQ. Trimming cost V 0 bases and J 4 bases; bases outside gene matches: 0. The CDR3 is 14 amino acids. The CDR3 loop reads CASSLGTGGETQYF. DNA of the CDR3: TGCGCCAGCAGCTTGGGGACAGGGGGAGAGACCCAGTACTTC.

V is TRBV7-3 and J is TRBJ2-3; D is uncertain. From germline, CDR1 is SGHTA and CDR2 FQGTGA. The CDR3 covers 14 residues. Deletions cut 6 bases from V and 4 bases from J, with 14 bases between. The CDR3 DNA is TGTGCCAGCAGGCCGAGCCGCGGTTCAGATACGCAGTATTTT. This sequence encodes CASRPSRGSDTQYF.

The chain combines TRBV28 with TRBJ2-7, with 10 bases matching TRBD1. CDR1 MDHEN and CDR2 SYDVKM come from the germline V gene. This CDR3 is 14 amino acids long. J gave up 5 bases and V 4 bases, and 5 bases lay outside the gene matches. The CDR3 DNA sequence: TGTGCCAGCAGTTCCGAGGGACAGGGGCACGAGCAGTACTTC. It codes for CASSSEGQGHEQYF.

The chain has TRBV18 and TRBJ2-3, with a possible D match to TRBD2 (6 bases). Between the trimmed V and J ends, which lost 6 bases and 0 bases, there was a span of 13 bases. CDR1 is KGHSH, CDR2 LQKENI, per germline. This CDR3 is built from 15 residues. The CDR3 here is CASSLSGASTDTQYF. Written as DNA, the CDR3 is TGTGCCAGCTCCCTTAGCGGAGCCAGCACAGATACGCAGTATTTT.

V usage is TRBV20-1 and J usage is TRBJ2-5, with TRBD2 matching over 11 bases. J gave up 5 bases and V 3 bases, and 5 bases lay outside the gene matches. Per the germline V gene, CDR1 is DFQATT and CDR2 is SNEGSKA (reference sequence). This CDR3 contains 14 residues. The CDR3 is CSASSGRATETQYF. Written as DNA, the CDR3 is TGCAGTGCTAGTAGCGGGAGGGCCACGGAGACCCAGTACTTC.

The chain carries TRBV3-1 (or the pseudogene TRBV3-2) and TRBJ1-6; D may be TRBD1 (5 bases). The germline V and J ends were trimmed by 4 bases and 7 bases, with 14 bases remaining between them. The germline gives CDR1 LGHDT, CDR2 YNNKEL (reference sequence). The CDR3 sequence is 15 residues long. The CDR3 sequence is CASSREGAKNSPLHF. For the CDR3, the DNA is TGTGCCAGCAGCCGGGAAGGGGCGAAGAATTCACCCCTCCACTTT.

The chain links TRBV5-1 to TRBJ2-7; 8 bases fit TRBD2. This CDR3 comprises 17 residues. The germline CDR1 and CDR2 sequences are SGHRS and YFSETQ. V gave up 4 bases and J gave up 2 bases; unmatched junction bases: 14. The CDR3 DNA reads TGCGCCAGCAGCAGGTCCCCCGCGGGAGGTCGAGCCTACGAGCAGTACTTC. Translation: CASSRSPAGGRAYEQYF. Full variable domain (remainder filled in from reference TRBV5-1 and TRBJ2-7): KAGVTQTPRYLIKTRGQQVTLSCSPISGHRSVSWYQQTPGQGLQFLFEYFSETQRNKGNFPGRFSGRQFSNSRSEMNVSTLELGDSALYLCASSRSPAGGRAYEQYFGPGTRLTVT.

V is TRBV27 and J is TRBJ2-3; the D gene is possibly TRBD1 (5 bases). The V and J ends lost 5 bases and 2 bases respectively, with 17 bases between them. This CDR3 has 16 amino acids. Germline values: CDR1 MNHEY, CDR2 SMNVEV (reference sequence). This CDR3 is CASSQRAGMPTDTQYF. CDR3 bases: TGTGCCAGCAGTCAAAGGGCAGGGATGCCCACAGATACGCAGTATTTT.

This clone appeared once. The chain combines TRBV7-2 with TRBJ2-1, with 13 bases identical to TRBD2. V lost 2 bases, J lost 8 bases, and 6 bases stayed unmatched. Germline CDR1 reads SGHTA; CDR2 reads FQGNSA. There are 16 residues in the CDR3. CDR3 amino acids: CASSLMTSGRIHEQFF. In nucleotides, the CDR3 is TGTGCCAGCAGCTTAATGACTAGCGGGAGGATCCATGAGCAGTTCTTC.

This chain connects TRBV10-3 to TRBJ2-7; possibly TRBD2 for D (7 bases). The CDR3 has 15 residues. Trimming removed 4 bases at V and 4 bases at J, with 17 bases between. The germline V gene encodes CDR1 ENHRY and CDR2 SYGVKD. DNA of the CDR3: TGTGCCATCAGTGGGGGGGGCCCCCTCCAATACGAGCAGTACTTC. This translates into CAISGGGPLQYEQYF.

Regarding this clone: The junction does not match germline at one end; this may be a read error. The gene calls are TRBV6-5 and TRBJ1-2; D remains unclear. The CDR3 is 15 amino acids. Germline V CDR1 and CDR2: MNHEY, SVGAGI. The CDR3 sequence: CASSYSWASNSGYTF. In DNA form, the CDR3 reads TGTGCCAGCAGTTACTCCTGGGCTTCTAACTCTGGCTACACCTTC.

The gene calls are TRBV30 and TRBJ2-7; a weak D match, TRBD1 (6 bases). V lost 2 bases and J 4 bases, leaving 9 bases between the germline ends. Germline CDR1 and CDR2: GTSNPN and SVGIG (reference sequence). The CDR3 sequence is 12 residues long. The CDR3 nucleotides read TGTGCCTGGAGTAACAGGGCTTACGAGCAGTACTTC. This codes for CAWSNRAYEQYF.